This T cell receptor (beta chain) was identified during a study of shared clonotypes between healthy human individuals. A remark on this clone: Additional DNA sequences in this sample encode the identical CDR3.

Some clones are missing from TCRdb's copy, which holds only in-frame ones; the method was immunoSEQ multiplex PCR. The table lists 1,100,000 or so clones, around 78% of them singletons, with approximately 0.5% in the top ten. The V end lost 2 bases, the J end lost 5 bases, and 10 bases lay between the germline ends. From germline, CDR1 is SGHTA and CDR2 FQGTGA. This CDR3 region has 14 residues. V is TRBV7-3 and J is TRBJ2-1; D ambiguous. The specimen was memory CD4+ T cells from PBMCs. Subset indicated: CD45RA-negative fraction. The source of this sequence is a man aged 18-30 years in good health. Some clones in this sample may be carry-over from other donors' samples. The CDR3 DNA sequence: TGTGCCAGCAGCTTAGGCTTGGGTCACAATGAGCAGTTCTTC. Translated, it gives CASSLGLGHNEQFF.